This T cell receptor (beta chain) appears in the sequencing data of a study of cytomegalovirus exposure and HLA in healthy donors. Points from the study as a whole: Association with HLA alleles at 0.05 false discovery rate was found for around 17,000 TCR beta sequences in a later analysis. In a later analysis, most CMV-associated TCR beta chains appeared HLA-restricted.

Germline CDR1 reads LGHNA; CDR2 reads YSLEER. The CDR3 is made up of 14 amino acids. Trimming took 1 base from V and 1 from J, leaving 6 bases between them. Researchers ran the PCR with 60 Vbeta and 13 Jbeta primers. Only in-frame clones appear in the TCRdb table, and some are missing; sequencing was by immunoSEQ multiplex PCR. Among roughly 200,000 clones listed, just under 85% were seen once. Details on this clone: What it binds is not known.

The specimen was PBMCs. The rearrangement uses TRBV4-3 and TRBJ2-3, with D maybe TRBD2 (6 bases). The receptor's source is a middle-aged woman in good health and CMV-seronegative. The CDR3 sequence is CASSQGGGTDTQYF. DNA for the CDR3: TGCGCCAGCAGCCAAGGGGGGGGCACAGATACGCAGTATTTT.